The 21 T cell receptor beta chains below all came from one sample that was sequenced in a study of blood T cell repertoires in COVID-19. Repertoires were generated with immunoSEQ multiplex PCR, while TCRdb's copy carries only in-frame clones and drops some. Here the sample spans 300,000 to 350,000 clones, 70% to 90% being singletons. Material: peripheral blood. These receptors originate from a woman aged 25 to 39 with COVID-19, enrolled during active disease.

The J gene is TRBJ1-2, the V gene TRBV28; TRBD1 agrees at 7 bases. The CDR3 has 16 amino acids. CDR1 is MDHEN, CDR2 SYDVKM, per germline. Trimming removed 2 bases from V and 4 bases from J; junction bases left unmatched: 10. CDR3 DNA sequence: TGTGCCAGCAGTTTACCCTTAGGAGGGGGCCGCTATGGCTACACCTTC. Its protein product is CASSLPLGGGRYGYTF.

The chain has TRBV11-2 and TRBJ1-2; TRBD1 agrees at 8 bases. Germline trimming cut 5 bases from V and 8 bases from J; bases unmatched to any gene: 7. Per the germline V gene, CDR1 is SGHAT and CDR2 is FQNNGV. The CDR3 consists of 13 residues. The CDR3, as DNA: TGTGCCAGCAGCGCCGACAGGGGACGGGGCTACACCTTC. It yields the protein CASSADRGRGYTF.

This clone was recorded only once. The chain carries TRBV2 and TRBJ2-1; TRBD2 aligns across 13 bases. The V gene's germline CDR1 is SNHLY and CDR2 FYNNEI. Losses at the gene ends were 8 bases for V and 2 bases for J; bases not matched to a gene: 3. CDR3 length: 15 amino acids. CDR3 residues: CASRLAGGTYNEQFF. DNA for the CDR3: TGTGCCAGCCGACTAGCGGGGGGCACCTACAATGAGCAGTTCTTC.

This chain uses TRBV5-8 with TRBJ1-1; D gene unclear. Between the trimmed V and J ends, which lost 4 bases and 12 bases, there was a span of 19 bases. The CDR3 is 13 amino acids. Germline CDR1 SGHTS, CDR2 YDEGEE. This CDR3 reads CASSLPGGPEPFF. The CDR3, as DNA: TGTGCCAGCAGCCTCCCCGGCGGGCCGGAACCTTTCTTT. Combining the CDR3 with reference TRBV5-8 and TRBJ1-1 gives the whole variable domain EAGVTQSPTHLIKTRGQQATLRCSPISGHTSVYWYQQALGLGLQFLLWYDEGEERNRGNFPPRFSGRQFPNYSSELNVNALELEDSALYLCASSLPGGPEPFFGQGTRLTVV.

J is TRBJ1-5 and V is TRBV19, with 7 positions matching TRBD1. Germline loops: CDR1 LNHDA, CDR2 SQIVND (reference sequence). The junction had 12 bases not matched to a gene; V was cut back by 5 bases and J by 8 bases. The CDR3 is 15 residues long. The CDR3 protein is CASSLGGQAAEPQHF. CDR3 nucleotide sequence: TGTGCCAGTAGTCTGGGTGGACAGGCCGCAGAGCCCCAGCATTTT.

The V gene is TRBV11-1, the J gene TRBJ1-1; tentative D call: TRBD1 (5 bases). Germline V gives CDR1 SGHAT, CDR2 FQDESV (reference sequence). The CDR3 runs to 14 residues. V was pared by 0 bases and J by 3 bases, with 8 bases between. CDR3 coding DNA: TGTGCCAGCAGCTTAGCGGGGACTGACACTGAAGCTTTCTTT. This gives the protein CASSLAGTDTEAFF.

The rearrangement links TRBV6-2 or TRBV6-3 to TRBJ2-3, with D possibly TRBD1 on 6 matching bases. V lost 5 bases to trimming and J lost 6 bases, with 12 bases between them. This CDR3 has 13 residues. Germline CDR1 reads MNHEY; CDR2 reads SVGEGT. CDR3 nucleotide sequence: TGTGCCAGCAGTGTACAGGGCGACGATACGCAGTATTTT. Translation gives CASSVQGDDTQYF.

The CDR3 sequence: CASSSAGGVSPLHF. The CDR3 DNA follows: TGTGCCAGCAGCTCGGCAGGGGGCGTGTCACCCCTCCACTTT. V gene TRBV7-3 combines with J gene TRBJ1-6, with TRBD1 matching 8 bases. Germline CDR1 and CDR2: SGHTA and FQGTGA. CDR3 size: 14 residues. With V trimmed by 4 bases and J by 10 bases, 6 bases remained unmatched.

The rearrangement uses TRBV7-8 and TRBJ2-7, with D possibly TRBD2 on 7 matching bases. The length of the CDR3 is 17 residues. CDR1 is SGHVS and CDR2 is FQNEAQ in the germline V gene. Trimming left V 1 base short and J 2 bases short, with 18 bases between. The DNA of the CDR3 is TGTGCCAGCAGCTTAGAGGGGGGGGCAGGCGAAACCTACGAGCAGTACTTC. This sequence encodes CASSLEGGAGETYEQYF.

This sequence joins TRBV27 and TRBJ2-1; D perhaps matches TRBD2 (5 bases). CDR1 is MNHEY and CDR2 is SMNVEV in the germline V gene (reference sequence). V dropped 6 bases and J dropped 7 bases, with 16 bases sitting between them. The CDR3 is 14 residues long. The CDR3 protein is CASSPKYSGNEQFF. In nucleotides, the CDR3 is TGTGCCAGCAGCCCTAAGTATTCGGGAAATGAGCAGTTCTTC.

In DNA form, the CDR3 reads TGTGCCAGCAGCCCAGGTGGCGGGCAGCGGAATGAAAAACTGTTTTTT. This codes for CASSPGGGQRNEKLFF. The chain joins TRBV7-6 to TRBJ1-4; D is unclear. Looked up from germline, CDR1 is SGHVS and CDR2 is FNYEAQ. This CDR3 has 16 residues. The V gene lost 5 bases and the J gene lost 5 bases, with 18 bases spanning the gap.

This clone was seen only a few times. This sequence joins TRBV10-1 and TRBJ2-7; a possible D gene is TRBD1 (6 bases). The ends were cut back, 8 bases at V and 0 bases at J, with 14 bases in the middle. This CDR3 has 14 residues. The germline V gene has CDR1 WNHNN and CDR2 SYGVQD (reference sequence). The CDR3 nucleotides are TGCGCCAGCCAGACAGGACCTAGCTCCTACGAGCAGTACGTC. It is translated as CASQTGPSSYEQYV.

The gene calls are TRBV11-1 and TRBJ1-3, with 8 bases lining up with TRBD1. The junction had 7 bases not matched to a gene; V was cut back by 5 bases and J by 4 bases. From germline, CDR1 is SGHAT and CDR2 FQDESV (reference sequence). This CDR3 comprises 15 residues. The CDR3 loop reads CASSRQGQVGNTIYF. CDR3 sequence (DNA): TGTGCCAGCAGCCGACAGGGGCAAGTAGGAAACACCATATATTTT.

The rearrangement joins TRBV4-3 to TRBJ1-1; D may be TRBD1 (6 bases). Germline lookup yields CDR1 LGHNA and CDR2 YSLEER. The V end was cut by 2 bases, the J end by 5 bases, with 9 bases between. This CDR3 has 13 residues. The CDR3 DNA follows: TGCGCCAGCAGCCAATTCAGGGGTACTGAAGCTTTCTTT. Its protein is CASSQFRGTEAFF.

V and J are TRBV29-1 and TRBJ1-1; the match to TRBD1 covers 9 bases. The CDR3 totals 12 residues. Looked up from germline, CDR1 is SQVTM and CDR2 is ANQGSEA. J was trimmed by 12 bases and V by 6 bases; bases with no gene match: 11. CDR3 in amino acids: CSVTGQGPPPFF. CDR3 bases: TGCAGCGTAACGGGACAGGGACCACCCCCTTTCTTT. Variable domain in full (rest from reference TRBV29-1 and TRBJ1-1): SAVISQKPSRDICQRGTSLTIQCQVDSQVTMMFWYRQQPGQSLTLIATANQGSEATYESGFVIDKFPISRPNLTFSTLTVSNMSPEDSSIYLCSVTGQGPPPFFGQGTRLTVV.

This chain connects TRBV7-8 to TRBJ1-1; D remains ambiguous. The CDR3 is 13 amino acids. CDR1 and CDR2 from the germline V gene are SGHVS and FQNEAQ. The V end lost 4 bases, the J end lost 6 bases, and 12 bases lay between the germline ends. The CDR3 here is CASSYQRVAEAFF. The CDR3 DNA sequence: TGTGCCAGCAGCTACCAGCGGGTGGCTGAAGCTTTCTTT.

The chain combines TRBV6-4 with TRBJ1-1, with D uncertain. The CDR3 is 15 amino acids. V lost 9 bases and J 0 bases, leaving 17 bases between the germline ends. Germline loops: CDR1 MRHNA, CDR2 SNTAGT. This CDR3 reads CASPLRGKMNTEAFF. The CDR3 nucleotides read TGTGCCAGTCCCCTCCGAGGCAAGATGAACACTGAAGCTTTCTTT.

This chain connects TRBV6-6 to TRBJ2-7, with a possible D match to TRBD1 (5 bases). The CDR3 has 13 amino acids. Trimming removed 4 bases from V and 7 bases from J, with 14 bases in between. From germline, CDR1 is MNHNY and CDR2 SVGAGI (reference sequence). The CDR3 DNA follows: TGTGCCAGCAGTTGGGGCCGTGAAGGGGAGCAGTACTTC. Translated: CASSWGREGEQYF.

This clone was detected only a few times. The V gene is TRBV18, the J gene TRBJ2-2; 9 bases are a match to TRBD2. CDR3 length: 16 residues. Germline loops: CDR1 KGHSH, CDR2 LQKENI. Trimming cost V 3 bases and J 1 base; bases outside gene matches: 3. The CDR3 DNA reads TGTGCCAGCTCACCGGGACTAGCTGAGAACACCGGGGAGCTGTTTTTT. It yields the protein CASSPGLAENTGELFF.

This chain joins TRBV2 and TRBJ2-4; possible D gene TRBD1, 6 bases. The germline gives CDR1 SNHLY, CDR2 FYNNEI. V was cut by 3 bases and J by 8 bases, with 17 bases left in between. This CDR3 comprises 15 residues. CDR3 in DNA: TGTGCCAGCAGTGAGCAGGGGATGGATACGGACATTCAGTACTTC. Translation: CASSEQGMDTDIQYF.

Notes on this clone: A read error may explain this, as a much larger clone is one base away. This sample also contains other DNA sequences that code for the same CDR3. The CDR3: CASSFTQTGRGETQYF. The DNA of the CDR3 is TGTGCCAGCAGTTTTACTCAAACAGGGCGAGGGGAGACCCAGTACTTC. This rearrangement joins TRBV27 to TRBJ2-5, with D possibly matching TRBD1 (6 bases). Germline V lookup: CDR1 MNHEY, CDR2 SMNVEV (reference sequence). Deletions cut 3 bases from V and 5 bases from J, with 19 bases between. The CDR3 extends over 16 amino acids.